This T cell receptor (beta chain) was observed in a study of T cell clonotyping in hematopoietic cell transplantation. Overall study context: Cytoreduction preceded collection of pretransplant recipient samples. Notes on the study in general: No sorting was done, leaving CD4 and CD8 contributions mixed. After transplant, recipient diversity fell while pathologically expanded clonotypes grew through day 180. Few recipient clonotypes overlapped donors; over 95% were de novo at given depth.

Time point described: recipient sample about 28 days before transplant, after cytoreduction. This table comes from immunoSEQ multiplex PCR, and its TCRdb copy is limited to in-frame clones, with some not included. The sample records 5,000 to 7,000 clones, approximately 81% being singletons. Worth noting for this clone: Its specificity is not known.

Germline V gene sequence: CDR1 SNHLY, CDR2 FYNNEI. CDR3 length: 12 residues. The ends lost 6 bases at V and 5 bases at J; junction bases unmatched: 1. The rearrangement uses TRBV2 and TRBJ2-3; 8 bases map to TRBD2. The source material was peripheral blood mononuclear cells, sampled before stem cell transplant. This TCR derives from a man aged 55 to 69 with acute myeloid leukemia. Some clones in this sample may be carry-over from other donors' samples. CDR3 amino acids: CASRLAEDTQYF. For the CDR3, the DNA is TGTGCCAGCAGACTAGCGGAAGATACGCAGTATTTT.